The entry below describes one T cell receptor beta chain. Its antigen is not known. The data are from a study of T cells in Graves' hyperthyroidism and ophthalmopathy. Regarding the study as a whole: For ophthalmopathy, model prediction preceded onset by a median approximately 6 months. Among thyroid clonotypes expanded above 0.001, most also appeared in blood.

Authors of the study amplified TCR beta CDR3 regions from RNA transcripts. First-round RT-PCR of the TCR CDR3 relied on the HTBI primer set. TCRdb redid the calling of the multiplex PCR reads with MiXCR, one entry per CDR3 protein. The table has hundreds of thousands of distinct CDR3 sequences, about 38% seen once. Graves' hyperthyroidism was deemed stable given no ophthalmopathy progression within 18 months. The hyperthyroidism patients had all been newly diagnosed, and their disease duration was under 2 months. Their ages ranged from 18 to 65 years. The CDR3 totals 15 residues. The V segment lost 3 bases and the J segment 3 bases; nucleotides outside the gene matches: 7. CDR1 and CDR2 (germline): LNHDA, SQIVND (reference sequence).

Specimen: blood. The V and J genes are TRBV19 and TRBJ1-2; 7 bases are shared with TRBD1. The clonotype was recovered from a man aged 18-30 years with Graves' hyperthyroidism. The CDR3 DNA reads TGTGCCAGTAGTATCCTGCGACAGGGTTACTATGGCTACACCTTC. It yields the protein CASSILRQGYYGYTF.